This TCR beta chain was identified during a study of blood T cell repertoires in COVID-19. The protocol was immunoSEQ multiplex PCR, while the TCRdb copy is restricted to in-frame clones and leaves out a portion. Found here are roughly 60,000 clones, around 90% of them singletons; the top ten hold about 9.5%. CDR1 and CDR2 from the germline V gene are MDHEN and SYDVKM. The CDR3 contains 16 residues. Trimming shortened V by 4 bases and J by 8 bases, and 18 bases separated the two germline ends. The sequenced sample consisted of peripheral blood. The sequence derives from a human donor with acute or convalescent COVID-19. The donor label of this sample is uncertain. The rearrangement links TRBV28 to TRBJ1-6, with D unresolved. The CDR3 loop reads CASSSLGAGPDSPLHF. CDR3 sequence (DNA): TGTGCCAGCAGTTCCCTAGGAGCTGGCCCCGATTCACCCCTCCACTTT.